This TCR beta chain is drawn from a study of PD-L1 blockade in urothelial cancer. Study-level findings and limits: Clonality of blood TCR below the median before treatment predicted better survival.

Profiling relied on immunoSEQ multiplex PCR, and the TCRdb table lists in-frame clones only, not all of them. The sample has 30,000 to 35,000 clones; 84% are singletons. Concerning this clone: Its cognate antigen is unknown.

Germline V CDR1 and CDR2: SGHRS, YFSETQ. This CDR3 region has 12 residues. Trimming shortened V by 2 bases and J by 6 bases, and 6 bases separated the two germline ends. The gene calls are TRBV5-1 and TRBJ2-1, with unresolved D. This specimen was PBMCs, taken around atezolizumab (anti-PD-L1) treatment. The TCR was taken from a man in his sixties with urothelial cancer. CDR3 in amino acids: CASSLPGNEQFF. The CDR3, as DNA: TGCGCCAGCAGCTTACCAGGCAATGAGCAGTTCTTC.